This T cell receptor beta chain comes out of a study of OX40 agonist ivuxolimab in advanced cancers. Background on the whole study: Ivuxolimab was an agonistic, fully human IgG2 monoclonal antibody directed against OX40 (CD134), a costimulatory receptor. Intravenous ivuxolimab was administered to patients every 2 weeks at six dose levels: 0.01, 0.1, 0.3, 1.5, 3 and 10 mg/kg. Of the roughly 53 patients in dose escalation, around 19 had hepatocellular carcinoma, approximately 15 had melanoma, 9 had renal cell carcinoma and 9 had head and neck cancer. The dose-escalation cohort was about 83% male with a mean age of about 60 years, ranging from about 23 to 85. Prior anti-PD-1, anti-PD-L1 or anti-CTLA-4 therapy was permitted, and checkpoint inhibitors had been received by less than 45% of dose-escalation patients. Partial responses occurred in three dose-escalation patients, of whom one had hepatocellular carcinoma and two had cutaneous melanoma. Peripheral TCRbeta sequencing was intended to test whether TCR sequence diversity was altered and clonal T-cell expansion was caused by ivuxolimab. The paper reports the monotherapy dose-escalation portion (N of about 50 patients) of the phase I ivuxolimab trial.

Paper-wide results and their limitations: Low levels of normalized T-cell clonal expansion were also seen in some patients who did not respond. Which antigens the clonally expanded peripheral T cells were specific for was not determined. In the 0.1-3.0 mg/kg groups, partial responders had among the lowest normalized peripheral clonal expansion, particularly in CD8+ T cells. At doses of 0.1 to 3.0 mg/kg, clonal expansion of both CD4+ and CD8+ T cells in blood was seen between baseline and week 6. After ivuxolimab, more expanded clones were found on average in CD8+ T cells than in CD4+ T cells.

On this clone: Its antigen is not yet known. No base-level quality is on record; no much larger clone is a single base apart.

CDR1 and CDR2 were assigned from the germline V gene as MDHEN and SYDVKM. Inclusive of the bounding cysteine and phenylalanine, the CDR3 is 15 residues long. Kept here is only the CDR3 DNA, which spans 45 bases and is read in frame from base 1. At the junction V is shortened by 7 bases and J by 0 bases, with 13 bases in between. For sequencing of the TCRbeta CDR3 region, genomic DNA was extracted from the sorted cells. The immunoSEQ Assay was used for sequencing of TCRbeta CDR3 regions. Here the immuneACCESS table is served through TCRdb, limited to in-frame sequences with V and J called. Missing clones are a known gap in these copies; in checked studies unresolved V genes cover under half, and the rest lacks a known reason. Here the sample has around 60,000 clones; 80% to 90% occur a single time. Less than 2.5% of the sample is in the top ten clones. Patients with autoimmune disease history or receiving systemic immunosuppression were excluded from the trial. Peripheral blood for TCR sequencing was drawn from every dose cohort at baseline, at cycle 4 day 1 and at cycle 7 day 1. The samples were drawn from a first-in-human, open-label, multicenter phase I dose-escalation trial of ivuxolimab. Adults with locally advanced or metastatic melanoma, renal cell carcinoma, hepatocellular carcinoma or head and neck squamous cell carcinoma were enrolled in the trial. Before TCR sequencing, CD4+ and CD8+ T cells were separately sorted from peripheral blood.

This specimen was CD4+ or CD8+ T cells sorted from blood, taken in a trial of the OX40 agonist ivuxolimab. The clonotype comes from an adult with an advanced solid tumor such as melanoma, head and neck, liver or kidney cancer. The sequence links TRBV28 to TRBJ1-3, with no D gene named confidently. In nucleotide form, the sequence is TGTGCCAGCACCACGTGGGGTTCCTCTGGAAACACCATATATTTT. Translated, it reads CASTTWGSSGNTIYF.